A single sample gave rise to the 4 T cell receptor beta chains below, sequenced in a study of blood T cell repertoires in COVID-19. Sequencing used immunoSEQ multiplex PCR; TCRdb keeps in-frame clones, though not all of them. The repertoire holds 160,000 or so clones, with around 84% as singletons. The sequenced sample was PBMCs or T cells enriched from blood (not recorded which). The source is a man aged 50 to 59 who had recovered from COVID-19.

V usage is TRBV5-1 and J usage is TRBJ1-1, with D possibly TRBD1 on 6 matching bases. V lost 2 bases and J 1 base, leaving 9 bases between the germline ends. The CDR3 totals 14 residues. CDR1 is SGHRS and CDR2 is YFSETQ in the germline V gene. DNA for the CDR3: TGCGCCAGCAGCTTATACAGGGAGAACACTGAAGCTTTCTTT. This encodes CASSLYRENTEAFF.

The chain employs TRBV7-9 and TRBJ1-1, with D tentatively TRBD1 (6 bases). Germline values: CDR1 SEHNR, CDR2 FQNEAQ (reference sequence). CDR3 length equals 15 residues. V was cut by 4 bases and J by 5 bases, with 17 bases left in between. CDR3 in amino acids: CASSSLTGKATEAFF. Written as DNA, the CDR3 is TGTGCCAGCAGCTCTCTTACAGGGAAGGCGACTGAAGCTTTCTTT.

The V call is TRBV9, the J call TRBJ2-2; D remains unclear. Trimming shortened V by 0 bases and J by 2 bases, and 8 bases separated the two germline ends. CDR1 and CDR2 from the germline V gene are SGDLS and YYNGEE. This CDR3 contains 15 residues. The CDR3 is CASSVEHSNTGELFF. CDR3 DNA sequence: TGTGCCAGCAGCGTAGAGCACAGTAACACCGGGGAGCTGTTTTTT.

The rearrangement links TRBV25-1 to TRBJ1-5, with D possibly being TRBD1 (5 bases). The V end lost 8 bases, the J end lost 2 bases, and 10 bases lay between the germline ends. The CDR3 sequence is 13 residues long. The germline V gene encodes CDR1 MGHDK and CDR2 SYGVNS. The CDR3 nucleotides read TGTGCCAGCTCATGGGGCGGCAATCAGCCCCAGCATTTT. Encoded protein: CASSWGGNQPQHF.